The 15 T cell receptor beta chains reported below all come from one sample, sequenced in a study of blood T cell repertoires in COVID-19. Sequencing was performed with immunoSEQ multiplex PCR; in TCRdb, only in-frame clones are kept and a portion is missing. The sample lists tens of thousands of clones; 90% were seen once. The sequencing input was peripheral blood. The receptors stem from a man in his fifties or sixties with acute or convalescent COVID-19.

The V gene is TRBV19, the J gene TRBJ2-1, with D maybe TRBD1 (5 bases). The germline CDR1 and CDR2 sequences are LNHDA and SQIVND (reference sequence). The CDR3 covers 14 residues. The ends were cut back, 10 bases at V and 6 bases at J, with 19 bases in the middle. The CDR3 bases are TGTGCCACGACCAATACTGGGGCCCTCAATGAGCAGTTCTTC. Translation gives CATTNTGALNEQFF.

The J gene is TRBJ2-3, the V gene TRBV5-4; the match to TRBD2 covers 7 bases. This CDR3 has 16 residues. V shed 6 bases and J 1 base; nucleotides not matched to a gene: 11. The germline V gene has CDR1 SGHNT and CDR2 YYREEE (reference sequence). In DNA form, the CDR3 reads TGTGCCAGCACCAAAACCGCTAGCGGACGCACAGATACGCAGTATTTT. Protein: CASTKTASGRTDTQYF.

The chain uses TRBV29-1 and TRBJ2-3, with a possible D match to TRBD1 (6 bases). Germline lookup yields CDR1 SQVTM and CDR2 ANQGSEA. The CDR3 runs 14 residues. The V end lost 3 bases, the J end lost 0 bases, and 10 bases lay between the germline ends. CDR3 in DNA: TGCAGCGTTGATTTGGACAGAAGCACAGATACGCAGTATTTT. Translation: CSVDLDRSTDTQYF.

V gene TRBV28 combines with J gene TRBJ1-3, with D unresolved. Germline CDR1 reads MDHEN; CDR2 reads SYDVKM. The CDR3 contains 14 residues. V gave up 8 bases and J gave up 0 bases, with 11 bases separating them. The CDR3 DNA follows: TGTGCCAGCCTAAGCTGGAGCTCTGGAAACACCATATATTTT. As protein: CASLSWSSGNTIYF.

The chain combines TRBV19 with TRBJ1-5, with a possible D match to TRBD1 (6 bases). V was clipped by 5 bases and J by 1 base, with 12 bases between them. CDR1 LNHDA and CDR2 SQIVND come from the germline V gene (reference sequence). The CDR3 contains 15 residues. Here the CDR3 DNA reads TGTGCCAGTAGTCCCACAGGGTTGAGCAATCAGCCCCAGCATTTT. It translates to CASSPTGLSNQPQHF. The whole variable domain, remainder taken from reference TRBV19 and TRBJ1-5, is DGGITQSPKYLFRKEGQNVTLSCEQNLNHDAMYWYRQDPGQGLRLIYYSQIVNDFQKGDIAEGYSVSREKKESFPLTVTSAQKNPTAFYLCASSPTGLSNQPQHFGDGTRLSIL.

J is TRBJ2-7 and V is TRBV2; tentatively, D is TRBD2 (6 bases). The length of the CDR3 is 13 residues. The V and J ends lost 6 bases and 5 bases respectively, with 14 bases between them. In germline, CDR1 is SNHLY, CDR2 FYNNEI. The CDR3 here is CASRRDFRNEQYF. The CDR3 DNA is TGTGCCAGCAGGAGGGACTTTCGGAACGAGCAGTACTTC.

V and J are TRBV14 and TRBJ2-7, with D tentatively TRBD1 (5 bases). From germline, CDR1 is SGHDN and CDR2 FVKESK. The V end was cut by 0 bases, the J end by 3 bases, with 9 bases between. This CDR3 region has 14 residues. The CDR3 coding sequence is TGTGCCAGCAGCCAAGACACAGGCTACTACGAGCAGTACTTC. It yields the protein CASSQDTGYYEQYF.

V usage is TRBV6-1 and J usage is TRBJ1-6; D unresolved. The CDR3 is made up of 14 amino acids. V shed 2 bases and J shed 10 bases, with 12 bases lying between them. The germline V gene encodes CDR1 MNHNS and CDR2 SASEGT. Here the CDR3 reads CASSELSTGSPLHF. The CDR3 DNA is TGTGCCAGCAGTGAATTGTCGACGGGATCACCCCTCCACTTT.

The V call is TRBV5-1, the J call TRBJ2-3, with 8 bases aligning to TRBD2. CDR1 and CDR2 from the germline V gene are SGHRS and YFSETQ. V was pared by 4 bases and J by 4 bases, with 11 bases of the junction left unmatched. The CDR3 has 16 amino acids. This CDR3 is CASSTAAGVVSDTQYF. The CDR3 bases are TGCGCCAGCAGCACCGCAGCGGGAGTGGTCTCAGATACGCAGTATTTT. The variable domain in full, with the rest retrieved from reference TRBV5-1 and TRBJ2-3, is KAGVTQTPRYLIKTRGQQVTLSCSPISGHRSVSWYQQTPGQGLQFLFEYFSETQRNKGNFPGRFSGRQFSNSRSEMNVSTLELGDSALYLCASSTAAGVVSDTQYFGPGTRLTVL.

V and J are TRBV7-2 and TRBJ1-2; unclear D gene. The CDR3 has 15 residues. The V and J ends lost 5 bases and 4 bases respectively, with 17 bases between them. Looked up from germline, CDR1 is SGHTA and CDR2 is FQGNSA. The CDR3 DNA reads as TGTGCCAGCAGCCCGACCGGGGAAATCGGCTATGGCTACACCTTC. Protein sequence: CASSPTGEIGYGYTF.

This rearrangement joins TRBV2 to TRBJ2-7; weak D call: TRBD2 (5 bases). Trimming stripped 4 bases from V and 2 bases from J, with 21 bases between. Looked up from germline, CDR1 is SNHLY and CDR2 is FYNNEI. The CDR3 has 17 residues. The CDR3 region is CASSGLALSTRTYEQYF. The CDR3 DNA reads TGTGCCAGCAGTGGATTAGCGCTTAGTACCCGAACCTACGAGCAGTACTTC.

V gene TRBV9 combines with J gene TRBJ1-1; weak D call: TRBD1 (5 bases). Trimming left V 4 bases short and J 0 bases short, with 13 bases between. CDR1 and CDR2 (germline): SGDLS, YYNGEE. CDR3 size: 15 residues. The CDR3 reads CASSPRQGMNTEAFF. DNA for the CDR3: TGTGCCAGCAGCCCTCGCCAGGGAATGAACACTGAAGCTTTCTTT.

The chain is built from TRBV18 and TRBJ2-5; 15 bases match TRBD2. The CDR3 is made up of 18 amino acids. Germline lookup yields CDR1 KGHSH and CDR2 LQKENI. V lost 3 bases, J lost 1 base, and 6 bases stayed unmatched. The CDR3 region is CASSPLGLAGGAQETQYF. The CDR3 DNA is TGTGCCAGCTCACCCCTGGGACTAGCGGGAGGAGCCCAAGAGACCCAGTACTTC.

DNA for the CDR3: TGTGCCAGCAGCCCGCAACAGGGGGAAAATGAAAAACTGTTTTTT. Its translation: CASSPQQGENEKLFF. The J gene is TRBJ1-4, the V gene TRBV11-2, with 8 bases aligning to TRBD1. The V segment lost 5 bases and the J segment 5 bases; nucleotides outside the gene matches: 7. Germline V gives CDR1 SGHAT, CDR2 FQNNGV. The CDR3 is 15 amino acids.

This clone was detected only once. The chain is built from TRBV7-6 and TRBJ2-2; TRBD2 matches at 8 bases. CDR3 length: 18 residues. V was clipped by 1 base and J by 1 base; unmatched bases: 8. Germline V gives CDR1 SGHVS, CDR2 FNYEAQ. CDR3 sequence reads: CASSLGPPGGGNTGELFF. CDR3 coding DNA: TGTGCCAGCAGCTTAGGTCCTCCGGGAGGGGGGAACACCGGGGAGCTGTTTTTT.